Described below is a single T cell receptor (beta chain) sequence and its context. This specimen comes from a study of shared clonotypes between healthy human individuals. This table comes from immunoSEQ multiplex PCR, and its TCRdb copy is limited to in-frame clones, with some not included. The sample holds some 2.1 million clones; roughly 95% are singletons and the top ten take around 1.7%. The naive CD8 subset, CD45RO-negative cells positively selected for CCR7, excluded terminally differentiated effector memory CD45RA+ cells. The specimen was naive CD8+ T cells from PBMCs. This clonotype was sampled from a man aged 18 to 35 in good health. Some clones in this sample may be carry-over from other donors' samples.

CDR3 nucleotides: TGTGCCAGCTCGTCCGGGGACTATGGCTACACCTTC. Its translation: CASSSGDYGYTF. This chain links TRBV19 with TRBJ1-2; D unclear. V was trimmed by 9 bases and J by 3 bases, leaving 11 bases between them. The CDR3 contains 12 residues. Germline-derived CDR1 and CDR2 are LNHDA and SQIVND (reference sequence). The full variable domain, completed using reference TRBV19 and TRBJ1-2, is DGGITQSPKYLFRKEGQNVTLSCEQNLNHDAMYWYRQDPGQGLRLIYYSQIVNDFQKGDIAEGYSVSREKKESFPLTVTSAQKNPTAFYLCASSSGDYGYTFGSGTRLTVV.